Listed below are T cell receptor beta chains from one sample, sequenced in a study of shared T cell receptors in the human thymus. Sequenced by immunoSEQ multiplex PCR; TCRdb stores in-frame clones only, minus some. The sample has roughly 710,000 clones, 70% to 90% seen once; the top ten hold more than 0.008%. These sequences were also reported in another study, on human thymus T cells.

Sequences were obtained from thymocytes. Receptor source: a girl under three years old with a congenital heart defect. The CDR3 runs from the conserved cysteine through the conserved F or W. The order of the fields is clone size, CDR3 length, J gene, V gene, D gene, CDR3 protein, CDR3 DNA. A D gene is named only where the DNA matches it firmly. Expanded clones get a size class; other rows say once, few or many, or leave the size out.

abundance: .
len: 16
j_gene: TRBJ1-5
v_gene: TRBV6-1
d_gene: .
CDR3aa: CASSGFGQTSNQPQHF
CDR3nt: TGTGCCAGCAGTGGGTTTGGACAGACAAGCAATCAGCCCCAGCATTTT

abundance: .
len: 13
j_gene: TRBJ1-2
v_gene: TRBV7-9
d_gene: TRBD1
CDR3aa: CASSMGQGNGYTF
CDR3nt: TGTGCCAGCAGCATGGGACAGGGGAATGGCTACACCTTC

abundance: .
len: 17
j_gene: TRBJ1-1
v_gene: TRBV30
d_gene: TRBD1
CDR3aa: CAWSVGGQGVTDTEAFF
CDR3nt: TGTGCCTGGAGTGTAGGGGGACAGGGGGTAACGGACACTGAAGCTTTCTTT

abundance: once
len: 16
j_gene: TRBJ1-6
v_gene: TRBV7-8
d_gene: .
CDR3aa: CASRPSVESYNSPLHF
CDR3nt: TGTGCCAGCAGGCCCTCTGTGGAGTCCTATAATTCACCCCTCCACTTT

abundance: once
len: 19
j_gene: TRBJ1-3
v_gene: TRBV14
d_gene: .
CDR3aa: CASSQDRFPTTVSGNTIYF
CDR3nt: TGTGCCAGCAGCCAAGATCGGTTTCCCACGACAGTGTCTGGAAACACCATATATTTT

abundance: .
len: 13
j_gene: TRBJ1-2
v_gene: TRBV11-2
d_gene: .
CDR3aa: CASSSKQGNGYTF
CDR3nt: TGTGCCAGCAGCTCAAAACAGGGAAATGGCTACACCTTC

abundance: few
len: 15
j_gene: TRBJ2-5
v_gene: TRBV5-5
d_gene: .
CDR3aa: CASSLVWAAQETQYF
CDR3nt: TGTGCCAGCAGCTTGGTTTGGGCAGCCCAAGAGACCCAGTACTTC

abundance: .
len: 15
j_gene: TRBJ1-3
v_gene: TRBV7-2
d_gene: .
CDR3aa: CASSLTNTGGNTIYF
CDR3nt: TGTGCCAGCAGCTTAACCAATACAGGGGGAAACACCATATATTTT

abundance: .
len: 15
j_gene: TRBJ1-2
v_gene: TRBV11-2
d_gene: .
CDR3aa: CASSLDAGVTYGYTF
CDR3nt: TGTGCCAGCAGCTTAGATGCGGGGGTCACCTATGGCTACACCTTC

abundance: .
len: 13
j_gene: TRBJ1-6
v_gene: TRBV5-1
d_gene: .
CDR3aa: CASSLDSNAPLHF
CDR3nt: TGCGCCAGCAGCTTGGACAGCAACGCACCCCTCCACTTT

abundance: .
len: 17
j_gene: TRBJ1-3
v_gene: TRBV2
d_gene: TRBD1
CDR3aa: CASSEKGQGAAGNTIYF
CDR3nt: TGTGCCAGCAGTGAAAAAGGGCAGGGGGCAGCTGGAAACACCATATATTTT

abundance: once
len: 17
j_gene: TRBJ1-5
v_gene: TRBV5-1
d_gene: TRBD1
CDR3aa: CASSSDPGGLGNQPQHF
CDR3nt: TGCGCCAGCAGCTCTGACCCAGGGGGCTTGGGCAATCAGCCCCAGCATTTT

abundance: .
len: 14
j_gene: TRBJ1-2
v_gene: TRBV6-5
d_gene: .
CDR3aa: CASSYYSPPYGYTF
CDR3nt: TGTGCCAGCAGTTACTACAGCCCACCCTATGGCTACACCTTC

abundance: .
len: 15
j_gene: TRBJ1-1
v_gene: TRBV4-3
d_gene: .
CDR3aa: CASSQDRGKDTEAFF
CDR3nt: TGCGCCAGCAGCCAAGATCGGGGGAAAGACACTGAAGCTTTCTTT

abundance: .
len: 14
j_gene: TRBJ1-5
v_gene: TRBV6-5
d_gene: .
CDR3aa: CASSYSGPPWPQHF
CDR3nt: TGTGCCAGCAGTTACTCGGGCCCTCCGTGGCCCCAGCATTTT

abundance: once
len: 18
j_gene: TRBJ1-6
v_gene: TRBV7-2
d_gene: .
CDR3aa: CASSPTGGAVTYNSPLHF
CDR3nt: TGTGCCAGCAGTCCGACGGGGGGGGCAGTTACCTATAATTCACCCCTCCACTTT

abundance: .
len: 14
j_gene: TRBJ1-2
v_gene: TRBV6-1
d_gene: .
CDR3aa: CASSKNVGGNGYTF
CDR3nt: TGTGCCAGCAGTAAGAACGTCGGGGGAAATGGCTACACCTTC

abundance: .
len: 15
j_gene: TRBJ1-2
v_gene: TRBV6-5
d_gene: TRBD1
CDR3aa: CASSSNNATGRGYTF
CDR3nt: TGTGCCAGCAGTTCGAATAATGCGACAGGGAGAGGCTACACCTTC

abundance: once
len: 16
j_gene: TRBJ1-2
v_gene: TRBV4-2
d_gene: TRBD1
CDR3aa: CASSPRTGTVNYGYTF
CDR3nt: TGTGCCAGCAGCCCCCGGACAGGGACTGTTAACTATGGCTACACCTTC

abundance: .
len: 14
j_gene: TRBJ1-1
v_gene: TRBV6-5
d_gene: TRBD1
CDR3aa: CASRDRVSWTEAFF
CDR3nt: TGTGCCAGCAGGGACAGGGTGAGTTGGACTGAAGCTTTCTTT

abundance: .
len: 16
j_gene: TRBJ2-2
v_gene: TRBV7-6
d_gene: .
CDR3aa: CASSSVKDINTGELFF
CDR3nt: TGTGCCAGCAGCTCCGTAAAAGACATTAACACCGGGGAGCTGTTTTTT

abundance: .
len: 14
j_gene: TRBJ1-2
v_gene: TRBV2
d_gene: .
CDR3aa: CAKDARTANYGYTF
CDR3nt: TGTGCCAAGGATGCACGAACAGCTAACTATGGCTACACCTTC

abundance: .
len: 15
j_gene: TRBJ1-2
v_gene: TRBV12-5
d_gene: .
CDR3aa: CASGLEHVRPGGYTF
CDR3nt: TGTGCTAGTGGTTTGGAACATGTGAGGCCTGGCGGCTACACCTTC

abundance: .
len: 13
j_gene: TRBJ1-6
v_gene: TRBV6-6
d_gene: .
CDR3aa: CASSPTPGLALHF
CDR3nt: TGTGCCAGCAGTCCCACACCAGGGTTAGCCCTCCACTTT

abundance: .
len: 15
j_gene: TRBJ1-1
v_gene: TRBV28
d_gene: .
CDR3aa: CASSPSRGPNTEAFF
CDR3nt: TGTGCCAGCAGCCCCTCCAGGGGCCCCAACACTGAAGCTTTCTTT

abundance: .
len: 16
j_gene: TRBJ2-5
v_gene: TRBV5-1
d_gene: .
CDR3aa: CASSSWTMGLLETQYF
CDR3nt: TGCGCCAGCAGCTCATGGACTATGGGCCTGTTGGAGACCCAGTACTTC

abundance: .
len: 16
j_gene: TRBJ2-1
v_gene: TRBV5-6
d_gene: TRBD2
CDR3aa: CASSSTSGGAENEQFF
CDR3nt: TGTGCCAGCAGCTCAACTAGCGGGGGGGCCGAGAATGAGCAGTTCTTC

abundance: .
len: 14
j_gene: TRBJ1-2
v_gene: TRBV5-6
d_gene: .
CDR3aa: CASSFGGDGYGYTF
CDR3nt: TGTGCCAGCAGCTTCGGAGGGGATGGGTATGGCTACACCTTC

abundance: .
len: 17
j_gene: TRBJ2-7
v_gene: TRBV30
d_gene: TRBD2
CDR3aa: CAWSDSGGLRSFWEQYF
CDR3nt: TGTGCCTGGAGTGATAGCGGGGGTCTAAGATCTTTTTGGGAGCAGTACTTC

abundance: .
len: 14
j_gene: TRBJ2-5
v_gene: TRBV9
d_gene: .
CDR3aa: CASSRGGDQETQYF
CDR3nt: TGTGCCAGCAGCAGGGGCGGGGACCAAGAGACCCAGTACTTC

abundance: .
len: 15
j_gene: TRBJ2-5
v_gene: TRBV6-1
d_gene: TRBD1
CDR3aa: CASSTWTGRRETQYF
CDR3nt: TGTGCCAGCAGTACCTGGACAGGGAGGAGAGAGACCCAGTACTTC

abundance: .
len: 17
j_gene: TRBJ1-5
v_gene: TRBV12-5
d_gene: TRBD1
CDR3aa: CASGLVPTGGSNQPQHF
CDR3nt: TGTGCTAGTGGTTTGGTACCGACAGGGGGCAGCAATCAGCCCCAGCATTTT

abundance: .
len: 17
j_gene: TRBJ1-3
v_gene: TRBV7-2
d_gene: TRBD1
CDR3aa: CASSPRPTGISGNTIYF
CDR3nt: TGTGCCAGCAGCCCCAGACCGACAGGGATCTCTGGAAACACCATATATTTT

abundance: .
len: 13
j_gene: TRBJ2-3
v_gene: TRBV29-1
d_gene: .
CDR3aa: CSVSVESTDTQYF
CDR3nt: TGCAGCGTTTCGGTGGAGAGCACAGATACGCAGTATTTT

abundance: .
len: 13
j_gene: TRBJ1-2
v_gene: TRBV27
d_gene: .
CDR3aa: CASSLGQSYGYTF
CDR3nt: TGTGCCAGCAGCCTTGGACAGAGCTATGGCTACACCTTC

abundance: .
len: 15
j_gene: TRBJ1-1
v_gene: TRBV18
d_gene: .
CDR3aa: CASSARDGGTTEAFF
CDR3nt: TGTGCCAGCTCAGCTCGAGATGGAGGAACCACTGAAGCTTTCTTT

abundance: once
len: 13
j_gene: TRBJ2-1
v_gene: TRBV5-4
d_gene: TRBD1
CDR3aa: CASSLQGRDEQFF
CDR3nt: TGTGCCAGCAGCTTACAGGGGAGAGATGAGCAGTTCTTC

abundance: once
len: 15
j_gene: TRBJ1-2
v_gene: TRBV18
d_gene: .
CDR3aa: CASLIQRETNYGYTF
CDR3nt: TGTGCCAGCCTTATCCAACGGGAAACCAACTATGGCTACACCTTC

abundance: .
len: 13
j_gene: TRBJ1-1
v_gene: TRBV4-1
d_gene: .
CDR3aa: CASSQEGARRAFF
CDR3nt: TGCGCCAGCAGCCAGGAAGGGGCGAGGAGAGCTTTCTTT

abundance: .
len: 15
j_gene: TRBJ1-1
v_gene: TRBV6-5
d_gene: .
CDR3aa: CASREGGAGVGEAFF
CDR3nt: TGTGCCAGCAGGGAGGGGGGGGCCGGGGTTGGGGAAGCTTTCTTT

abundance: .
len: 15
j_gene: TRBJ1-1
v_gene: TRBV5-1
d_gene: .
CDR3aa: CASSFSRTTLGEAFF
CDR3nt: TGCGCCAGCAGCTTTTCCCGGACAACCTTAGGGGAAGCTTTCTTT

abundance: .
len: 16
j_gene: TRBJ2-2
v_gene: TRBV4-3
d_gene: .
CDR3aa: CASRRGGANNTGELFF
CDR3nt: TGCGCCAGCAGAAGGGGGGGGGCTAATAACACCGGGGAGCTGTTTTTT

abundance: .
len: 13
j_gene: TRBJ1-1
v_gene: TRBV6-1
d_gene: TRBD1
CDR3aa: CASSRQGKTEAFF
CDR3nt: TGTGCCAGCAGTCGACAGGGGAAGACTGAAGCTTTCTTT

abundance: .
len: 14
j_gene: TRBJ1-1
v_gene: TRBV28
d_gene: .
CDR3aa: CASSTGPRGTEAFF
CDR3nt: TGTGCCAGCAGCACCGGACCCCGGGGCACTGAAGCTTTCTTT